This passage covers 32 T cell receptor beta chains from one sample sequenced in a study of identical twins. TCRdb analysed the 5' RACE reads with MiXCR anew, one entry per CDR3 protein. Of 420,000 or so distinct CDR3 sequences detected, about 18% appear once; the ten largest clones hold approximately 12%. The specimen sequenced was naive T cells sorted from blood. The receptors were gathered from a man aged 50-59 years in good health.

The rearrangement uses TRBV20-1 and TRBJ2-7; tentatively, D is TRBD1 (6 bases). The CDR3 is 14 amino acids. V was cut by 2 bases and J by 0 bases, with 11 bases left in between. Germline CDR1 DFQATT, CDR2 SNEGSKA (reference sequence). This chain's CDR3 is CSARQGQDSYEQYF. The CDR3, as DNA: TGCAGTGCTAGACAGGGGCAGGACTCCTACGAGCAGTACTTC.

The J gene is TRBJ1-5, the V gene TRBV20-1; D may be TRBD1 (5 bases). Trimming took off 6 bases at V and 4 bases at J, with 19 bases between the two ends. The germline CDR1 and CDR2 sequences are DFQATT and SNEGSKA (reference sequence). The CDR3 runs to 15 residues. Here the CDR3 DNA reads TGCAGTGCCCACGGGGGAGGGTTTGGAAATCAGCCCCAGCATTTT. Translated: CSAHGGGFGNQPQHF.

The chain recombines TRBV19 with TRBJ2-1, with TRBD1 identical over 9 bases. Germline values: CDR1 LNHDA, CDR2 SQIVND (reference sequence). CDR3 length equals 15 residues. The ends lost 6 bases at V and 3 bases at J; junction bases unmatched: 6. The DNA of the CDR3 is TGTGCCAGTAGATCTACAGGGGGCATCTACAATGAGCAGTTCTTC. It specifies CASRSTGGIYNEQFF.

The rearrangement links TRBV27 to TRBJ2-7; D may be TRBD1 or TRBD2 (6 bases each). The V and J ends lost 0 bases and 3 bases respectively, with 12 bases between them. In germline, CDR1 is MNHEY, CDR2 SMNVEV (reference sequence). This CDR3 contains 15 residues. CDR3 amino acids: CASSLSGRGLYEQYF. The CDR3 DNA sequence: TGTGCCAGCAGTTTATCGGGCAGGGGACTCTACGAGCAGTACTTC.

The gene calls are TRBV12-3 or TRBV12-4 and TRBJ2-3; D unclear. This CDR3 comprises 13 residues. V lost 5 bases to trimming and J lost 2 bases, with 8 bases between them. The CDR3 loop reads CASSPPITDTQYF. The CDR3 region has the DNA TGTGCCAGCAGTCCCCCAATCACAGATACGCAGTATTTT.

This clonotype was counted a few times. V usage is TRBV20-1 and J usage is TRBJ2-7, with TRBD1 as a possible D gene (5 bases). The CDR3 is made up of 15 amino acids. Germline V lookup: CDR1 DFQATT, CDR2 SNEGSKA (reference sequence). Trimming removed 7 bases from V and 4 bases from J, with 23 bases in between. CDR3 protein: CSVQRLQDNGYEQYF. In DNA, the CDR3 is TGCAGTGTACAAAGATTACAGGATAACGGGTACGAGCAGTACTTC.

This clonotype was counted a few times. The V call is TRBV6-5, the J call TRBJ1-2; no reliable D call. The V gene lost 0 bases and the J gene lost 0 bases, with 8 bases spanning the gap. Germline values: CDR1 MNHEY, CDR2 SVGAGI. The length of the CDR3 is 15 residues. CDR3 in amino acids: CASSYSARTNYGYTF. CDR3 coding DNA: TGTGCCAGCAGTTACTCAGCCCGTACTAACTATGGCTACACCTTC.

The chain recombines TRBV9 with TRBJ1-1; TRBD1 might be the D (5 bases). Germline-derived CDR1 and CDR2 are SGDLS and YYNGEE. The CDR3 length is 14 residues. Trimming stripped 0 bases from V and 5 bases from J, with 11 bases between. CDR3 in amino acids: CASSVDLQGTEAFF. CDR3 DNA sequence: TGTGCCAGCAGCGTAGACCTCCAGGGTACTGAAGCTTTCTTT.

This sequence joins TRBV5-5 and TRBJ1-1; no definite D call. CDR1 is SGHKS and CDR2 is YYEKEE in the germline V gene (reference sequence). V was shortened by 2 bases and J by 2 bases, with 10 bases between the two germline ends. This CDR3 contains 14 residues. The CDR3 DNA reads as TGTGCCAGCAGCTTTCGGGATAGAAACACTGAAGCTTTCTTT. Protein sequence: CASSFRDRNTEAFF.

This clonotype was seen once. The V gene is TRBV20-1, the J gene TRBJ2-1; D is ambiguous. The CDR3 consists of 14 residues. V shed 5 bases and J shed 4 bases, with 15 bases lying between them. CDR1 is DFQATT and CDR2 is SNEGSKA in the germline V gene (reference sequence). DNA for the CDR3: TGCAGTGCTTCCCGGGTAGGCAGATACAATGAGCAGTTCTTC. This gives the protein CSASRVGRYNEQFF.

V is TRBV11-2 and J is TRBJ2-2, with 8 bases aligning to TRBD2. The CDR3 contains 16 residues. V shed 2 bases, J shed 5 bases, and the junction held 7 bases outside the gene matches. CDR1 and CDR2 from the germline V gene are SGHAT and FQNNGV. The CDR3 coding sequence is TGTGCCAGCAGCTTACGGACTAGCTCTGGGACCGGGGAGCTGTTTTTT. This sequence encodes CASSLRTSSGTGELFF. The full variable domain, its missing parts supplied by reference TRBV11-2 and TRBJ2-2, is EAGVAQSPRYKIIEKRQSVAFWCNPISGHATLYWYQQILGQGPKLLIQFQNNGVVDDSQLPKDRFSAERLKGVDSTLKIQPAKLEDSAVYLCASSLRTSSGTGELFFGEGSRLTVL.

The chain has TRBV20-1 and TRBJ2-1; D remains ambiguous. CDR1 is DFQATT and CDR2 is SNEGSKA in the germline V gene (reference sequence). V shed 2 bases and J shed 0 bases, with 8 bases lying between them. The CDR3 spans 14 residues. In nucleotides, the CDR3 is TGCAGTGCTAGACCCCCTAGCTCCTACAATGAGCAGTTCTTC. Translated, it gives CSARPPSSYNEQFF.

There are a few counts of this clonotype. V usage is TRBV12-3 or TRBV12-4 and J usage is TRBJ2-5; TRBD2 is a possible D gene (7 bases). This CDR3 region has 15 residues. V lost 7 bases to trimming and J lost 4 bases, with 19 bases between them. The CDR3 spells CASNMEGGSGETQYF. The CDR3 nucleotides read TGTGCCAGCAATATGGAGGGGGGGTCGGGAGAGACCCAGTACTTC.

This clonotype has just a few counts. CDR3 region: CASSLASGSEEQYF. The CDR3 coding sequence is TGTGCCAGCAGCTTAGCGTCGGGAAGTGAGGAGCAGTACTTC. V gene TRBV7-6 combines with J gene TRBJ2-7, with D perhaps TRBD2 (5 bases). In germline, CDR1 is SGHVS, CDR2 FNYEAQ. The V and J ends lost 0 bases and 7 bases respectively, with 13 bases between them. The CDR3 is 14 residues long.

The chain combines TRBV7-6 with TRBJ2-6, with 12 bases aligning to TRBD1. The trim removed 4 bases at V and 3 bases at J, leaving 7 bases unmatched. CDR1 and CDR2 from the germline V gene are SGHVS and FNYEAQ. CDR3 length: 18 residues. CDR3 in DNA: TGTGCCAGCAGCTCGCCGGGACAGGGGGCGGATGGGGCCAACGTCCTGACTTTC. This encodes CASSSPGQGADGANVLTF.

The chain has TRBV20-1 and TRBJ2-4; no clear D. This CDR3 region has 16 residues. In germline, CDR1 is DFQATT, CDR2 SNEGSKA (reference sequence). Trimming cost V 5 bases and J 0 bases, with 17 bases left between them. CDR3 sequence (DNA): TGCAGTGCTTTCCGACGTAACCGACTAGCCAAAAACATTCAGTACTTC. Residues: CSAFRRNRLAKNIQYF.

This clonotype was observed many times. The chain has TRBV7-8 and TRBJ2-7; 12 nucleotides line up with TRBD2. This CDR3 is 15 amino acids long. The germline CDR1 and CDR2 sequences are SGHVS and FQNEAQ. Trimming cost V 5 bases and J 3 bases; bases outside gene matches: 5. The CDR3 nucleotides read TGTGCCAGCAGCCGTGGACTAGCGGGATACTACGAGCAGTACTTC. Translation: CASSRGLAGYYEQYF.

This sequence joins TRBV20-1 and TRBJ2-5; D not resolved. Germline CDR1 DFQATT, CDR2 SNEGSKA (reference sequence). V shed 4 bases and J shed 4 bases, with 13 bases lying between them. The CDR3 extends over 13 amino acids. CDR3 amino acids: CSAINTGSETQYF. The CDR3 coding sequence is TGCAGTGCTATCAACACTGGATCAGAGACCCAGTACTTC.

This clonotype was counted only a few times. This chain links TRBV20-1 with TRBJ2-1, with TRBD1 matching 7 bases. Per the germline V gene, CDR1 is DFQATT and CDR2 is SNEGSKA (reference sequence). V shed 3 bases, J shed 7 bases, and the junction held 3 bases outside the gene matches. This CDR3 region has 12 residues. The CDR3 reads CSASAQGNEQFF. For the CDR3, the DNA is TGCAGTGCTAGTGCACAGGGGAATGAGCAGTTCTTC.

In its sample, this clonotype was seen once. This rearrangement joins TRBV20-1 to TRBJ1-2, with a possible D match to TRBD1 (6 bases). The CDR3 is 13 amino acids. Per germline, CDR1 DFQATT and CDR2 SNEGSKA (reference sequence). V gave up 1 base and J gave up 3 bases, with 9 bases separating them. The CDR3 sequence is CSARGGAHYGYTF. CDR3 bases: TGCAGTGCTAGAGGGGGGGCTCACTATGGCTACACCTTC.

Only a few counts were recorded for this clonotype. The V and J genes are TRBV11-2 and TRBJ1-1, with unresolved D. With 2 bases removed from V and 4 bases from J, the gap between germline ends came to 8 bases. This CDR3 contains 13 residues. CDR1 and CDR2 (germline): SGHAT, FQNNGV. The CDR3 region has the DNA TGTGCCAGCAGCTTATCTTATGTCACTGAAGCTTTCTTT. Encoded protein: CASSLSYVTEAFF.

The rearrangement links TRBV7-2 to TRBJ2-1; TRBD1 might be the D (6 bases). V was trimmed by 5 bases and J by 0 bases, leaving 11 bases between them. Per germline, CDR1 SGHTA and CDR2 FQGNSA. This CDR3 comprises 15 residues. The DNA of the CDR3 is TGTGCCAGCAGCGCCCTGGGGGCCTCCTACAATGAGCAGTTCTTC. It is translated as CASSALGASYNEQFF. Full variable domain (missing parts from reference TRBV7-2 and TRBJ2-1): GAGVSQSPSNKVTEKGKDVELRCDPISGHTALYWYRQSLGQGLEFLIYFQGNSAPDKSGLPSDRFSAERTGGSVSTLTIQRTQQEDSAVYLCASSALGASYNEQFFGPGTRLTVL.

This clonotype was picked up a small number of times. V usage is TRBV28 and J usage is TRBJ1-1, with 9 positions matching TRBD1. The CDR3 contains 14 residues. Germline CDR1 and CDR2: MDHEN and SYDVKM. Germline trimming cut 2 bases from V and 7 bases from J; bases unmatched to any gene: 5. DNA of the CDR3: TGTGCCAGCAGTTTAGGGACAGGGCACTATGAAGCTTTCTTT. It is translated as CASSLGTGHYEAFF.

This clonotype was picked up a small number of times. The chain uses TRBV20-1 and TRBJ2-1, with 16 bases fitting TRBD2. Trimming removed 1 base from V and 7 bases from J; junction bases left unmatched: 1. The V gene's germline CDR1 is DFQATT and CDR2 SNEGSKA (reference sequence). CDR3 length: 15 amino acids. The chain's CDR3 is CSARAGLAGGNEQFF. The CDR3 bases are TGCAGTGCTAGAGCGGGACTAGCGGGAGGGAATGAGCAGTTCTTC.

This clonotype was observed many times. The chain links TRBV28 to TRBJ2-1; 12 bases line up with TRBD2. The CDR3 has 17 residues. Germline V gives CDR1 MDHEN, CDR2 SYDVKM. The junction had 6 bases not matched to a gene; V was cut back by 3 bases and J by 3 bases. CDR3 residues: CASSLASGGVGYNEQFF. The DNA of the CDR3 is TGTGCCAGCAGTTTGGCTAGCGGGGGGGTGGGCTACAATGAGCAGTTCTTC.

This clonotype was found a few times. The rearrangement uses TRBV29-1 and TRBJ1-3; 8 positions agree with TRBD1. After removal of 5 bases from V and 4 bases from J, the junction contained 7 bases not matched to a gene. Germline V gene sequence: CDR1 SQVTM, CDR2 ANQGSEA. This CDR3 spans 14 amino acids. The CDR3 is CSVSQGASGNTIYF. In DNA, the CDR3 is TGCAGCGTTTCCCAGGGGGCGTCCGGAAACACCATATATTTT.

This clonotype was detected ten times or more. The V call is TRBV5-4, the J call TRBJ2-3, with 9 bases fitting TRBD1. V lost 2 bases and J lost 4; bases outside the gene matches: 14. This CDR3 contains 18 residues. The germline V gene encodes CDR1 SGHNT and CDR2 YYREEE (reference sequence). CDR3: CASSFGTGIDGSADTQYF. The CDR3 nucleotides read TGTGCCAGCAGCTTTGGGACAGGGATAGATGGTAGTGCAGATACGCAGTATTTT.

In this sample, this clonotype turned up many times. The chain has TRBV6-5 and TRBJ2-1; D possibly matches TRBD1 or TRBD2 (5 bases each). CDR3 size: 13 residues. Trimming cost V 4 bases and J 8 bases, with 12 bases left between them. Per the germline V gene, CDR1 is MNHEY and CDR2 is SVGAGI. CDR3: CASSFRLGDEQFF. In DNA, the CDR3 is TGTGCCAGCAGTTTCAGACTGGGGGATGAGCAGTTCTTC.

This clonotype was counted many times. The V and J genes are TRBV25-1 and TRBJ1-4; the D gene is possibly TRBD1 (5 bases). The CDR3 is made up of 14 amino acids. CDR1 and CDR2 from the germline V gene are MGHDK and SYGVNS. V was pared by 2 bases and J by 7 bases, with 11 bases between. The CDR3 nucleotides are TGTGCCAGCAGTGAACAGGGATTTGGTGAAAAACTGTTTTTT. Translating it yields CASSEQGFGEKLFF.

At least ten counts were recorded for this clonotype. This sequence joins TRBV29-1 and TRBJ2-1, with D hard to call. The V and J ends lost 1 base and 2 bases respectively, with 12 bases between them. Per the germline V gene, CDR1 is SQVTM and CDR2 is ANQGSEA. This CDR3 comprises 15 residues. CDR3 DNA sequence: TGCAGCGTTGAAGTAGGGAATTACGCCTACAATGAGCAGTTCTTC. This sequence encodes CSVEVGNYAYNEQFF.

The chain joins TRBV2 to TRBJ2-7; weak D call: TRBD2 (6 bases). V was cut by 7 bases and J by 7 bases, with 20 bases left in between. The CDR3 is 14 residues long. Germline V CDR1 and CDR2: SNHLY, FYNNEI. CDR3 bases: TGTGCCAGCACGGGGGAATTGGGAAGGAGTGAGCAGTACTTC. This translates into CASTGELGRSEQYF.

The V call is TRBV6-2 or TRBV6-3, the J call TRBJ1-5, with TRBD1 matching 8 bases. Germline CDR1 reads MNHEY; CDR2 reads SVGEGT. Unmatched junction bases numbered 11, after V lost 6 bases and J lost 7 bases. The CDR3 sequence is 15 residues long. The CDR3 sequence is CASSMDRERVQPQHF. The CDR3, as DNA: TGTGCCAGCAGCATGGACAGGGAGCGGGTACAGCCCCAGCATTTT.